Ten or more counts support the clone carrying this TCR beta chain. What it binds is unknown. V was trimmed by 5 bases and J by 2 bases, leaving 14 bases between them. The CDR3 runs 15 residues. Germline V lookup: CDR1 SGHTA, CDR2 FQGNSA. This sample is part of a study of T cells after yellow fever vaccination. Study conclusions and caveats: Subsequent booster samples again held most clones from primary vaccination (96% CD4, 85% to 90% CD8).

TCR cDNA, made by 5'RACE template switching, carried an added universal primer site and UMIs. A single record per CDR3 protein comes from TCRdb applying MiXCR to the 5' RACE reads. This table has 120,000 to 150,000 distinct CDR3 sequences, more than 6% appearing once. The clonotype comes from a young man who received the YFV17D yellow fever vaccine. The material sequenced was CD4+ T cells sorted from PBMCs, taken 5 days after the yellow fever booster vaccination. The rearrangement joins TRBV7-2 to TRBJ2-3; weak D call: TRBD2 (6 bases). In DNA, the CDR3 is TGTGCCAGCAGCCAAGCGGACTATATCACAGATACGCAGTATTTT. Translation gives CASSQADYITDTQYF.